The 3 T cell receptor beta chains below all came from one sample that was sequenced in a study of CD8 T cells in ankylosing spondylitis (TCRdb year 2017). The method was 5' RACE. Sequencing was carried out with an Illumina HiSeq 2500. TCRdb cleaned the public reads at Q25 with fastp, built clones with MiXCR and kept in-frame beta chains. Rows are combined by CDR3 protein, so each entry shows the most common genes and DNA. This sample has some 120,000 distinct CDR3 sequences in its table, and roughly an eighth of those were observed once. The top ten hold approximately 3.1% of the sample. Sequenced material: blood, either unsorted or a sorted T cell fraction (not recorded which). The receptor source for this set is a female donor with ankylosing spondylitis or in good health (not recorded which).

This clonotype was seen many times. CDR3 amino acids: CASSPGGSTDTQYF. CDR3 DNA: TGTGCCAGCAGCCCAGGGGGCTCCACAGATACGCAGTATTTT. This rearrangement joins TRBV9 to TRBJ2-3, with 8 bases matching TRBD1. V gave up 4 bases and J gave up 2 bases; unmatched junction bases: 3. Germline CDR1 SGDLS, CDR2 YYNGEE. This CDR3 region has 14 residues.

This clonotype has a handful of counts. V and J are TRBV20-1 and TRBJ2-1, with D hard to call. CDR3 length equals 16 residues. Between the trimmed V and J ends, which lost 5 bases and 0 bases, there was a span of 17 bases. Germline V lookup: CDR1 DFQATT, CDR2 SNEGSKA (reference sequence). CDR3 nucleotides: TGCAGTGCTCTAGACCCCGGCCTAGTCTCCTACAATGAGCAGTTCTTC. This codes for CSALDPGLVSYNEQFF.

Many counts were recorded for this clonotype. CDR3: CASSYSIRDRVDEQYF. CDR3 nucleotides: TGTGCCAGCAGTTACTCTATCCGGGACAGGGTCGACGAGCAGTACTTC. The V call is TRBV6-5, the J call TRBJ2-7; TRBD1 matches at 9 bases. Germline loops: CDR1 MNHEY, CDR2 SVGAGI. The CDR3 covers 16 residues. The V segment lost 0 bases and the J segment 5 bases; nucleotides outside the gene matches: 8.